This is a list of T cell receptor beta chains from one sample in a study of blood T cell repertoires in COVID-19. Sequencing used immunoSEQ multiplex PCR; TCRdb keeps in-frame clones, though not all of them. The repertoire has 200,000 to 250,000 clones, roughly 85% of them found once; the top ten carry 2.4%. Sample: peripheral blood. Receptors originate from an older woman with COVID-19, enrolled during active disease. Each CDR3 is given with its conserved first and last residue. The D gene is left open where the match is weak. Clone size is stated in some rows and not others, as once, few, many or a class when expanded.

J	D	V	size	DNA	CDR3
TRBJ1-3	TRBD1	TRBV6-5	NA	TGTGCCAGCAGCCGGGGACAGCCTGGAAACACCATATATTTT	CASSRGQPGNTIYF
TRBJ2-3	TRBD2	TRBV5-1	NA	TGCGCCAGCAGCCCCGCGGGGACTAGCGGGATCCCGGGAGCAGATACGCAGTATTTT	CASSPAGTSGIPGADTQYF
TRBJ2-1	TRBD1	TRBV15	NA	TGTGCCACCAGCAGAGATGGGACAGGGGTAGACAATGAGCAGTTCTTC	CATSRDGTGVDNEQFF
TRBJ1-6	NA	TRBV5-1	NA	TGCGCCAGCAGCCCGCAGGCCCTTAATTCACCCCTCCACTTT	CASSPQALNSPLHF
TRBJ2-5	NA	TRBV11-3	once	TGTGCCAGCAGCTTAGACAGGACAGAGCAAGAGACCCAGTACTTC	CASSLDRTEQETQYF
TRBJ1-3	NA	TRBV11-3	NA	TGTGCCAGCACCCTACAGCCTTCTGGAAACACCATATATTTT	CASTLQPSGNTIYF
TRBJ2-2	TRBD1	TRBV7-7	NA	TGTGCTAGCAGCGGGCGACAGGGGGGGAACGCCGGGGAGCTGTTTTTT	CASSGRQGGNAGELFF
TRBJ2-1	NA	TRBV19	NA	TGTGCCAGCCGGAGGGCCCCCCATGAGCAGTTCTTC	CASRRAPHEQFF
TRBJ1-2	TRBD1	TRBV18	NA	TGTGCCAGCTCACCATTACAGGGGGATGGCTACACCTTC	CASSPLQGDGYTF
TRBJ2-3	TRBD2	TRBV5-1	NA	TGCGCCAGCAGCCTCACTAGCGACTCCAAACACACAGATACGCAGTATTTT	CASSLTSDSKHTDTQYF
TRBJ1-6	NA	TRBV11-2	NA	TGTGCCAGCAGCTTAGATACGGGAAATAATTCACCCCTCCACTTT	CASSLDTGNNSPLHF
TRBJ1-2	TRBD1	TRBV9	NA	TGTGCCAGCAGCGTAGACCCAGGGGGAGACTATGGCTACACCTTC	CASSVDPGGDYGYTF
TRBJ2-5	TRBD1	TRBV27	NA	TGTGCCAGCAGTTCATGGACAGGGGTTCAAGAGACCCAGTACTTC	CASSSWTGVQETQYF
TRBJ2-1	TRBD2	TRBV19	NA	TGTGCCAGTAGTATAGGACTAGCGGGGAATGAGCAGTTCTTC	CASSIGLAGNEQFF
TRBJ1-4	NA	TRBV28	few	TGTGCCAGCAGGATTGCAGGGAAAGACGAAAAACTGTTTTTT	CASRIAGKDEKLFF
TRBJ2-1	NA	TRBV4-2	few	TGTGCCAGCAGCCAAGTCGGAGGACAGATCTTCGATAAGCAGTTCTTC	CASSQVGGQIFDKQFF
TRBJ2-5	TRBD2	TRBV19	once	TGTGCCAGTAGTAACCTGAGGACTAGGAACCAAGAGACCCAGTACTTC	CASSNLRTRNQETQYF
TRBJ2-5	TRBD2	TRBV24-1	once	TGTGCCACCAGTGAGAATGGACTAGCGGGGGTCCAAGAGACCCAGTACTTC	CATSENGLAGVQETQYF
TRBJ1-2	TRBD1	TRBV18	NA	TGTGCCAGCTCACCCGGACAGGGGGGATACTATGGCTACACCTTC	CASSPGQGGYYGYTF
TRBJ1-2	TRBD1	TRBV24-1	NA	TGTGCCACCAGTGACGCACAGGGGGACTATGGCTACACCTTC	CATSDAQGDYGYTF
TRBJ1-5	TRBD1	TRBV6-6	once	TGTGCCAGCACCCTAGGACAGGGTAGTCAGCCCCAGCATTTT	CASTLGQGSQPQHF
TRBJ1-3	TRBD1	TRBV7-2	NA	TGTGCCAGCAGCTCCAGGACAGGGGGAAACACCATATATTTT	CASSSRTGGNTIYF
TRBJ1-4	NA	TRBV25-1	NA	TGTGCCAGCAGTGAACAGGGGAAGGAAAAACTGTTTTTT	CASSEQGKEKLFF
TRBJ1-1	NA	TRBV6-1	NA	TGTGCCAGCAGTGAACCAGGGGTCGGGGCTTTCTTT	CASSEPGVGAFF
TRBJ2-7	NA	TRBV14	few	TGTGCCAGCAGCCCACAGACAGCCTACGAGCAGTACTTC	CASSPQTAYEQYF
TRBJ2-7	NA	TRBV7-3	NA	TGTGCCAGCAGCTTACAACAGGGCTACGAGCAGTACTTC	CASSLQQGYEQYF
TRBJ1-1	NA	TRBV6-5	NA	TGTGCCAGCAAAGTGGGGACTAACACTGAAGCTTTCTTT	CASKVGTNTEAFF
TRBJ1-4	TRBD1	TRBV18	NA	TGTGCCAGCTCAACAGGGGCGGCTAATGAAAAACTGTTTTTT	CASSTGAANEKLFF
TRBJ1-3	NA	TRBV3-1/TRBV3-2	NA	TGTGCCAGCATCGCGAGACTCGGAAACACCATATATTTT	CASIARLGNTIYF
TRBJ1-1	NA	TRBV7-2	NA	TGTGCCAGCAGCCTTGGGCGGGTCACTGAAGCTTTCTTT	CASSLGRVTEAFF
TRBJ1-2	NA	TRBV7-8	NA	TGTGCCAGCAGCCCCCCGGGAGGAGGAACGTATGGCTACACCTTC	CASSPPGGGTYGYTF
TRBJ2-3	TRBD2	TRBV7-2	NA	TGTGCCAGCAGCTTAGTGGTAGCGGGGACTAGCACAGATACGCAGTATTTT	CASSLVVAGTSTDTQYF
TRBJ2-7	TRBD2	TRBV6-2/TRBV6-3	NA	TGTGCCAGCAGTTACCTTTCCAACGGACTAGCTGCCGAGCAGTACTTC	CASSYLSNGLAAEQYF
TRBJ1-5	TRBD1	TRBV30	NA	TGTGCCTGGAAGGGGGCCAACAATCAGCCCCAGCATTTT	CAWKGANNQPQHF
TRBJ2-3	TRBD1	TRBV4-3	NA	TGCGCCAGCAGCCTCGGGACAGGGGGGGGAAATACGCAGTATTTT	CASSLGTGGGNTQYF
TRBJ1-2	NA	TRBV6-5	NA	TGTGCCAGCTCCCCGGGCGGGGGGCCCTATGGCTACACCTTC	CASSPGGGPYGYTF
TRBJ2-7	NA	TRBV18	once	TGTGCCAGCTCACCAGGGGGCGCCTTGTACGAGCAGTACTTC	CASSPGGALYEQYF
TRBJ2-7	NA	TRBV29-1	NA	TGCAGCGTTGAAGGGGGGCCTCCCTACGAGCAGTACTTC	CSVEGGPPYEQYF
TRBJ1-2	NA	TRBV3-1/TRBV3-2	once	TGTGCCAGCAGCCAAATGCCGGGAACAGTCTATGGCTACACCTTC	CASSQMPGTVYGYTF
TRBJ2-3	NA	TRBV7-2	NA	TGTGCCAGCATGCGCCGGGACAAAGGCTCAGATACGCAGTATTTT	CASMRRDKGSDTQYF
TRBJ1-3	NA	TRBV29-1	once	TGCAGCGTCGGACAGCCGAACACCATATATTTT	CSVGQPNTIYF
TRBJ2-1	TRBD1	TRBV11-2	NA	TGTGCCAGCAGCTTATACTTACCGGGACAGGGAAGCAATGAGCAGTTCTTC	CASSLYLPGQGSNEQFF
TRBJ1-2	TRBD1	TRBV11-2	NA	TGTGCCAGCAGCTCAGGGGACAGGACCATCTATGGCTACACCTTC	CASSSGDRTIYGYTF
TRBJ1-4	TRBD1	TRBV5-5	NA	TGTGCCAGCAGTTCCCCGGGACAGGGCTTTGAAAAACTGTTTTTT	CASSSPGQGFEKLFF
TRBJ1-1	NA	TRBV5-1	NA	TGCGCCAGCAGCTTGGAAAGGCAGGGCATGAACACTGAAGCTTTCTTT	CASSLERQGMNTEAFF
TRBJ2-1	NA	TRBV29-1	NA	TGCAGCGTTGGACAATATGAGCAGTTCTTC	CSVGQYEQFF
TRBJ2-2	NA	TRBV7-2	NA	TGTGCCAGCAGCCCGGACAGCTCAAACACCGGGGAGCTGTTTTTT	CASSPDSSNTGELFF
TRBJ2-1	TRBD1	TRBV29-1	NA	TGCAGCGCCCGACAGGGGTCATACAATGAGCAGTTCTTC	CSARQGSYNEQFF
TRBJ1-1	TRBD1	TRBV11-2	NA	TGTGCCAGCAGCTTAGTTTGGGACAGTAACACTGAAGCTTTCTTT	CASSLVWDSNTEAFF
TRBJ1-1	TRBD1	TRBV6-5	NA	TGTGCCAGCAGTTACCGGGACAGGGGTTCGGCTGAAGCTTTCTTT	CASSYRDRGSAEAFF
TRBJ1-4	NA	TRBV15	NA	TGTGCCACCAGCAGAGCCAGGGCGATGAGTGGTGAAAAACTGTTTTTT	CATSRARAMSGEKLFF
TRBJ2-5	TRBD1	TRBV13	NA	TGTGCCAGCAGCTGGGGGACAGGACCTATTGGGGAGACCCAGTACTTC	CASSWGTGPIGETQYF
TRBJ1-2	TRBD1	TRBV19	NA	TGTGCCTCCTTCGGACAGGCAGAGTATGGCTACACCTTC	CASFGQAEYGYTF
TRBJ1-6	NA	TRBV12-3/TRBV12-4	NA	TGTGCCAGCAGTTTTGGGGCGGAATCACCCCTCCACTTT	CASSFGAESPLHF
TRBJ2-1	TRBD1	TRBV27	NA	TGTGCCAGCAGTCCGGACAGGGTAGTACAGAATGAGCAGTTCTTC	CASSPDRVVQNEQFF